The entry below describes one T cell receptor (beta chain). PCR used 60 Vbeta primers and 13 Jbeta primers. This table comes from immunoSEQ multiplex PCR, and its TCRdb copy is limited to in-frame clones, with some not included. Here the sample spans 80,000 to 100,000 clones, roughly 70% being singletons. The CDR3 consists of 15 residues. CDR1 is MDHEN and CDR2 is SYDVKM in the germline V gene. The data originate from a study of cytomegalovirus exposure and HLA in healthy donors. This rearrangement joins TRBV28 to TRBJ2-5, with D possibly TRBD1 on 5 matching bases. TRBJ2-7 matches the DNA end more closely, so the J call is doubtful. The sequenced sample consisted of PBMCs. The TCR originated in a man in his fifties in good health and CMV-seronegative. CDR3 sequence (DNA): TGTGCCAGCAGCCTTCTTGGCGACAGACACTACGAGCAGTACTTC. The encoded protein is CASSLLGDRHYEQYF.